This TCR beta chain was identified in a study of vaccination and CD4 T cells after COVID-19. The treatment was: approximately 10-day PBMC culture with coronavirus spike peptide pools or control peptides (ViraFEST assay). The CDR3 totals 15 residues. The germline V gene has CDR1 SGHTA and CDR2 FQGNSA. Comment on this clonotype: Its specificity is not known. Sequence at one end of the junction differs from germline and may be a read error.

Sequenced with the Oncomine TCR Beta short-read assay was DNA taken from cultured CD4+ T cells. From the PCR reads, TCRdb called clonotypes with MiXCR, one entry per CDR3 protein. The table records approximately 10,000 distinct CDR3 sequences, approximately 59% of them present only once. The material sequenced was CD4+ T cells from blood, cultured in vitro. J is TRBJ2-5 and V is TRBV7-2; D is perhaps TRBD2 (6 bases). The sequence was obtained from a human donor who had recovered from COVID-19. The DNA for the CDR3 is TGTGCCAGCAGCCTCACCGGGACTGCACAAGAGACCCTGTACTTC. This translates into CASSLTGTAQETLYF.